Presented here are 15 T cell receptor beta chains from one specimen sequenced in a study of blood T cell repertoires in COVID-19. Data came from immunoSEQ multiplex PCR; TCRdb stores just in-frame clones and leaves some out. The table has a few hundred thousand clones, 85% to 90% seen once. Sequencing used peripheral blood. These receptors all stem from a human donor in a cohort sampled during active COVID-19.

This clone came up once. This chain connects TRBV9 to TRBJ2-1; D possibly corresponds to TRBD1 (5 bases). Germline values: CDR1 SGDLS, CDR2 YYNGEE. The CDR3 is 16 amino acids. V lost 0 bases and J 2 bases, leaving 12 bases between the germline ends. CDR3: CASSVEGVAAYNEQFF. The CDR3 nucleotides are TGTGCCAGCAGCGTAGAAGGGGTCGCCGCCTACAATGAGCAGTTCTTC.

V usage is TRBV6-5 and J usage is TRBJ2-2; D may be TRBD2 (6 bases). The germline CDR1 and CDR2 sequences are MNHEY and SVGAGI. CDR3 length: 14 amino acids. Trimming took off 0 bases at V and 7 bases at J, with 9 bases between the two ends. CDR3 coding DNA: TGTGCCAGCAGTTACTCGAACGGGGGCGGGGAGCTGTTTTTT. Its protein is CASSYSNGGGELFF.

This clone was seen once. The chain uses TRBV3-1 (or the pseudogene TRBV3-2) and TRBJ2-1; D is perhaps TRBD2 (7 bases). The CDR3 has 17 amino acids. CDR1 and CDR2 from the germline V gene are LGHDT and YNNKEL (reference sequence). V was pared by 0 bases and J by 7 bases, with 19 bases between. CDR3 in amino acids: CASSQDLGRGGQNEQFF. The CDR3 bases are TGTGCCAGCAGCCAAGATTTGGGGAGGGGGGGCCAAAATGAGCAGTTCTTC.

This sequence joins TRBV7-9 and TRBJ1-5, with D perhaps TRBD1 (5 bases). Germline-derived CDR1 and CDR2 are SEHNR and FQNEAQ (reference sequence). The CDR3 is 15 amino acids. V gave up 4 bases and J gave up 4 bases, with 14 bases separating them. DNA of the CDR3: TGTGCCAGCAGCTCGTCAGAGGGGAGGAATCAGCCCCAGCATTTT. Translated, it gives CASSSSEGRNQPQHF.

This chain links TRBV2 with TRBJ2-5; 8 nucleotides agree with TRBD2. V shed 10 bases and J 4 bases; nucleotides not matched to a gene: 11. From germline, CDR1 is SNHLY and CDR2 FYNNEI. CDR3 length equals 14 residues. CDR3 in DNA: TGTGCCACCGAAAGAGGACTAGCCGGAGAGACCCAGTACTTC. It codes for CATERGLAGETQYF.

This chain uses TRBV3-1 (or the pseudogene TRBV3-2) with TRBJ1-6; D unresolved. The germline V and J ends were trimmed by 0 bases and 10 bases, with 16 bases remaining between them. CDR1 is LGHDT and CDR2 is YNNKEL in the germline V gene (reference sequence). This CDR3 has 16 residues. The chain's CDR3 is CASSQDLGRLGSPLHF. The CDR3 DNA reads TGTGCCAGCAGCCAAGATCTTGGGAGGTTGGGCTCACCCCTCCACTTT.

This clone came up once. The chain is built from TRBV4-2 and TRBJ2-5; TRBD1 matches 8 bases. The CDR3 spans 17 residues. Trimming removed 1 base from V and 2 bases from J; junction bases left unmatched: 9. Germline CDR1 is LGHNA and CDR2 is YNFKEQ. The CDR3, as DNA: TGTGCCAGCAGCCAAGTTTCACAGGGGGATACTCAAGAGACCCAGTACTTC. Amino acids: CASSQVSQGDTQETQYF.

V gene TRBV13 combines with J gene TRBJ2-3; 16 bases match TRBD2. The CDR3 has 18 residues. Germline CDR1 reads PRHDT; CDR2 reads FYEKMQ (reference sequence). J gave up 1 base and V 5 bases, and 6 bases lay outside the gene matches. The CDR3 loop is CASSPGTSGRGGTDTQYF. The CDR3 DNA reads TGTGCCAGCAGCCCCGGGACTAGCGGGAGGGGGGGCACAGATACGCAGTATTTT.

This clone was found many times. The chain joins TRBV11-2 to TRBJ2-3, with 7 bases matching TRBD2. Germline CDR1 and CDR2: SGHAT and FQNNGV. This CDR3 region has 16 residues. V was pared by 6 bases and J by 3 bases, with 12 bases of the junction left unmatched. The CDR3 sequence: CASSNKGRETTDTQYF. The CDR3 DNA reads TGTGCCAGCAGTAACAAGGGGCGGGAGACGACAGATACGCAGTATTTT.

The V gene is TRBV5-6, the J gene TRBJ1-3, with 8 bases matching TRBD1. Germline lookup yields CDR1 SGHDT and CDR2 YYEEEE. CDR3 length: 14 amino acids. Trimming took 4 bases from V and 4 from J; bases not matched to a gene: 4. This CDR3 is CASSDHRGGNTIYF. The CDR3 coding sequence is TGTGCCAGCAGCGACCACAGGGGGGGAAACACCATATATTTT.

The chain joins TRBV21-1 to TRBJ2-3; the DNA was not used to check the table's D call, TRBD2. TRBV21-1 is classified as a pseudogene. CDR3 length: 17 residues. The CDR3 here is CASSATSGGAHTDTQYF. CDR3 sequence (DNA): TGTGCCAGCAGCGCTACTAGCGGGGGCGCACACACAGATACGCAGTATTTT.

V gene TRBV5-1 combines with J gene TRBJ2-7, with 8 bases aligning to TRBD1. Trimming cost V 1 base and J 6 bases; bases outside gene matches: 0. CDR1 is SGHRS and CDR2 is YFSETQ in the germline V gene. The CDR3 sequence is 12 residues long. DNA for the CDR3: TGCGCCAGCAGCTTGCAGGGGGCCGAGCAGTACTTC. Translated, it gives CASSLQGAEQYF.

The V call is TRBV11-2, the J call TRBJ2-7, with TRBD2 identical over 8 bases. From germline, CDR1 is SGHAT and CDR2 FQNNGV. Germline trimming cut 1 base from V and 7 bases from J; bases unmatched to any gene: 12. CDR3 size: 16 residues. CDR3 DNA: TGTGCCAGCAGCTTAGGCGGGGGGCGTAGTCTTCGGGAGCAGTACTTC. Translated, it gives CASSLGGGRSLREQYF.

The chain uses TRBV30 and TRBJ2-7, with 9 bases matching TRBD2. CDR1 is GTSNPN, CDR2 SVGIG, per germline (reference sequence). J gave up 7 bases and V 4 bases, and 8 bases lay outside the gene matches. The CDR3 runs to 13 residues. DNA for the CDR3: TGTGCCTGGATGCGGGGGGGCGCGAGGGAGCAGTACTTC. Translating it yields CAWMRGGAREQYF. The variable domain in full, with the rest retrieved from reference TRBV30 and TRBJ2-7, is SQTIHQWPATLVQPVGSPLSLECTVEGTSNPNLYWYRQAAGRGLQLLFYSVGIGQISSEVPQNLSASRPQDRQFILSSKKLLLSDSGFYLCAWMRGGAREQYFGPGTRLTVT.

J is TRBJ2-7 and V is TRBV7-9; TRBD1 is a possible D gene (6 bases). Germline CDR1 and CDR2: SEHNR and FQNEAQ (reference sequence). The CDR3 sequence is 14 residues long. The V end was cut by 2 bases, the J end by 5 bases, with 13 bases between. The CDR3 region has the DNA TGTGCCAGCAGCTTACCGGACAGTCAAGACGAGCAGTACTTC. The encoded protein is CASSLPDSQDEQYF.